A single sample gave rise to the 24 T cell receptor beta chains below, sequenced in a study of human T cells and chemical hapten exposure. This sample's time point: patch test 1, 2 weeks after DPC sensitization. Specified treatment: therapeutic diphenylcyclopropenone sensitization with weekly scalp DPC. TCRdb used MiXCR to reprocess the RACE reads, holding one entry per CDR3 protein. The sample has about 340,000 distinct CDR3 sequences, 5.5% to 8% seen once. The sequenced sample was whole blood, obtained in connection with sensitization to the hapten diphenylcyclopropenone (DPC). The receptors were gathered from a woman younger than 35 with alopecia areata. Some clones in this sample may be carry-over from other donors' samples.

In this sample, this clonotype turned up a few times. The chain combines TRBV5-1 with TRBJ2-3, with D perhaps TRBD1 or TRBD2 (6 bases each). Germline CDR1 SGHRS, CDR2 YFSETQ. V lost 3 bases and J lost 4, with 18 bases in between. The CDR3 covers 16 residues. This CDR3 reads CASSSLSGAGSDTQYF. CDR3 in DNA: TGCGCCAGCAGCTCCCTTTCGGGGGCCGGCTCAGATACGCAGTATTTT.

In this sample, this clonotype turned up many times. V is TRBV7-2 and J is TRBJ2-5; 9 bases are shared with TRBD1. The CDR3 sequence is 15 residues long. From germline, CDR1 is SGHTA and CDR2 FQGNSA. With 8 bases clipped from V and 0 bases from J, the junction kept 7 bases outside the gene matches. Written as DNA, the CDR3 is TGTGCCAGCCGCCGGGACAGGGCGTACCAAGAGACCCAGTACTTC. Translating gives CASRRDRAYQETQYF. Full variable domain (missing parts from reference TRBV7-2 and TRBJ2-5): GAGVSQSPSNKVTEKGKDVELRCDPISGHTALYWYRQSLGQGLEFLIYFQGNSAPDKSGLPSDRFSAERTGGSVSTLTIQRTQQEDSAVYLCASRRDRAYQETQYFGPGTRLLVL.

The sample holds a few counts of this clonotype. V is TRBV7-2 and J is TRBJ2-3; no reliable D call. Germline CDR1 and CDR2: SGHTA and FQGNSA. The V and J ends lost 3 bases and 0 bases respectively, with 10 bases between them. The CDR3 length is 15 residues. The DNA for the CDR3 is TGTGCCAGCAGCTTTCAGGCGGTGAGCACAGATACGCAGTATTTT. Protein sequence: CASSFQAVSTDTQYF.

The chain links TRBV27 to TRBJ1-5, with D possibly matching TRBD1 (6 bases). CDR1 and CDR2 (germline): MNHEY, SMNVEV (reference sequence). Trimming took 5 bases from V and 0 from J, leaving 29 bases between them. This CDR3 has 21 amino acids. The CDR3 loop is CASSNGRGAPPNSHSNQPQHF. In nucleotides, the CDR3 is TGTGCCAGCAGTAATGGGAGGGGGGCCCCACCCAATAGCCATAGCAATCAGCCCCAGCATTTT.

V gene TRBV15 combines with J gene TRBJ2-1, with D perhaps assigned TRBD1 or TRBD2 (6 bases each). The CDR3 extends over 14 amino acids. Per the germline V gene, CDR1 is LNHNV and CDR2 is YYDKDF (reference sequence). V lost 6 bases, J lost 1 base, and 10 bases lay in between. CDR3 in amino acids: CATSKGGSYNEQFF. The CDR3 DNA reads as TGTGCCACCAGTAAGGGGGGTTCCTACAATGAGCAGTTCTTC.

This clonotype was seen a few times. Here the CDR3 DNA reads TGTGCCAGCCGGATTAATAAGGGACAGATGTTTTTT. This sequence encodes CASRINKGQMFF. The V gene is TRBV6-1, the J gene TRBJ1-4, with 7 bases that match TRBD1. This CDR3 contains 12 residues. In germline, CDR1 is MNHNS, CDR2 SASEGT. V was pared by 8 bases and J by 15 bases, with 12 bases of the junction left unmatched.

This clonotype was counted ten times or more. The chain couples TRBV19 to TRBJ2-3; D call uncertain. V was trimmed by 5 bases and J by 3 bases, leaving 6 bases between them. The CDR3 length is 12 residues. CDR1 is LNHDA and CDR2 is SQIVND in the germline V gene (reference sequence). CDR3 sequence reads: CASSAPTDTQYF. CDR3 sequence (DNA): TGTGCCAGTAGTGCCCCAACAGATACGCAGTATTTT.

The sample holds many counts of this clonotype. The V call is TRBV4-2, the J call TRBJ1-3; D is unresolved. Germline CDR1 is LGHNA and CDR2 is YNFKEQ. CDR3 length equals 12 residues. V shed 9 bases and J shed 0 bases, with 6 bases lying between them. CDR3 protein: CASRVSGNTIYF. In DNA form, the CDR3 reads TGTGCCAGTCGGGTCTCTGGAAACACCATATATTTT.

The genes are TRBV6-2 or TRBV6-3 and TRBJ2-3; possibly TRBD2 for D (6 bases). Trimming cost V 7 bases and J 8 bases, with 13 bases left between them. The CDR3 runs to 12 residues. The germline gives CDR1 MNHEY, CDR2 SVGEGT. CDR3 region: CASTGGFGTQYF. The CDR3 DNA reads TGTGCCAGCACCGGGGGTTTTGGTACGCAGTATTTT.

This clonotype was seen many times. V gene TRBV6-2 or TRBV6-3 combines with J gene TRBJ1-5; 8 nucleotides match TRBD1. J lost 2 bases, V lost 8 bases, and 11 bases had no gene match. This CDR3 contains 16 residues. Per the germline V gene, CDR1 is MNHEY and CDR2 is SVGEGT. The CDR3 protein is CASGDITGQGNQPQHF. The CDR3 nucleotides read TGTGCCAGCGGAGACATTACGGGACAGGGCAATCAGCCCCAGCATTTT.

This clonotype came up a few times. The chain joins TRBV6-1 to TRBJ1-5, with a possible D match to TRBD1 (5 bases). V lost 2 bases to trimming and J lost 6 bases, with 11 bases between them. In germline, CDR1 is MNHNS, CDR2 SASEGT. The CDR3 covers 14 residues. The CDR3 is CASSEMLGVQPQHF. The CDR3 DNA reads TGTGCCAGCAGTGAAATGTTGGGGGTTCAGCCCCAGCATTTT.

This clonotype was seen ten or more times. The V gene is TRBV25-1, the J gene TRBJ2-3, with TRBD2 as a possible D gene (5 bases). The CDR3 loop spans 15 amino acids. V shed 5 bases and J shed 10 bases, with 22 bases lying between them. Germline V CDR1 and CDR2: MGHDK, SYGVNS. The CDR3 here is CASSPGLLTAGAQYF. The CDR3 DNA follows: TGTGCCAGCAGTCCTGGACTCCTCACGGCCGGTGCGCAGTATTTT. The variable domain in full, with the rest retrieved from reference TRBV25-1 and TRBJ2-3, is EADIYQTPRYLVIGTGKKITLECSQTMGHDKMYWYQQDPGMELHLIHYSYGVNSTEKGDLSSESTVSRIRTEHFPLTLESARPSHTSQYLCASSPGLLTAGAQYFGPGTRLTVL.

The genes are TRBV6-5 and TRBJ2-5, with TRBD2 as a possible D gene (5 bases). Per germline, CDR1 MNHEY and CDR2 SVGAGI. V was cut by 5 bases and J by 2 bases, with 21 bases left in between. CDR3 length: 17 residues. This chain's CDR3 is CASSRPGGVPDQETQYF. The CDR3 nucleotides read TGTGCCAGCAGTCGACCAGGAGGCGTACCGGATCAAGAGACCCAGTACTTC.

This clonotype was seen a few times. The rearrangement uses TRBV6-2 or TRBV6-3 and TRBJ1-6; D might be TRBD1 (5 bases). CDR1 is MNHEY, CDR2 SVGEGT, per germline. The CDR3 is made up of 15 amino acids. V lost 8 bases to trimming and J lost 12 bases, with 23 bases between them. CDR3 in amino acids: CASQIRDRYPEPLHF. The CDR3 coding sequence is TGTGCCAGCCAGATAAGGGACCGATACCCGGAACCCCTCCACTTT.

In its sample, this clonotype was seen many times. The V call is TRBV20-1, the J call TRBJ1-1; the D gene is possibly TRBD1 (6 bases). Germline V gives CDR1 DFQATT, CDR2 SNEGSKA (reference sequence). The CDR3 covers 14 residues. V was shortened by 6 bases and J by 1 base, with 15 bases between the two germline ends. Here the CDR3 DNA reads TGCAGTGCCCCACAGGGTAGTGCGAACACTGAAGCTTTCTTT. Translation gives CSAPQGSANTEAFF.

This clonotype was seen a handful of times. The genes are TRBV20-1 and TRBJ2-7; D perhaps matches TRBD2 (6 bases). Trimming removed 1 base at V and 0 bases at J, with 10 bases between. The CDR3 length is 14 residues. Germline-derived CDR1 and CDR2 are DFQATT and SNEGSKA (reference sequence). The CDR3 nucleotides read TGCAGTGCTAGAGTGGGGGGTGACTCCTACGAGCAGTACTTC. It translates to CSARVGGDSYEQYF.

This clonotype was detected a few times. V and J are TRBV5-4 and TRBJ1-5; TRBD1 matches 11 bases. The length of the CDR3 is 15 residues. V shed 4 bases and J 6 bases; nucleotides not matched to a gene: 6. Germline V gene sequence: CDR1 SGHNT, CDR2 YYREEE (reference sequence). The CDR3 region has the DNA TGTGCCAGCAGCGTGGACAGGGGGCCAAGTCAGCCCCAGCATTTT. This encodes CASSVDRGPSQPQHF. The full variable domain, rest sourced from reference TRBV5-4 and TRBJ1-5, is ETGVTQSPTHLIKTRGQQVTLRCSSQSGHNTVSWYQQALGQGPQFIFQYYREEENGRGNFPPRFSGLQFPNYSSELNVNALELDDSALYLCASSVDRGPSQPQHFGDGTRLSIL.

The DNA of the CDR3 is TGCAGCGACACCAAAGAGACAGGGGCTGAAGCTTTCTTT. This codes for CSDTKETGAEAFF. The chain uses TRBV29-1 and TRBJ1-1; the match to TRBD1 covers 8 bases. V lost 7 bases and J lost 6; bases outside the gene matches: 10. Germline values: CDR1 SQVTM, CDR2 ANQGSEA. CDR3 length: 13 residues.

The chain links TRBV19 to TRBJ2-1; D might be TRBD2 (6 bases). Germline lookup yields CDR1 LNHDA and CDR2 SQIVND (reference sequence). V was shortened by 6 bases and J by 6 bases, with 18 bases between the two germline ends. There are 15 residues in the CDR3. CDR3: CASRSGEWRGNEQFF. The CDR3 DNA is TGTGCCAGTAGGTCGGGGGAGTGGAGAGGCAATGAGCAGTTCTTC.

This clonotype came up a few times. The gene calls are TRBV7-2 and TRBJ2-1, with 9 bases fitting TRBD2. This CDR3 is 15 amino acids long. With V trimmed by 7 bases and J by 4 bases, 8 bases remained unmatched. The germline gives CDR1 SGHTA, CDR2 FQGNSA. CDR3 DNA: TGTGCCAGCAACCCCAACCTAGCGGGGTACAATGAGCAGTTCTTC. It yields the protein CASNPNLAGYNEQFF.

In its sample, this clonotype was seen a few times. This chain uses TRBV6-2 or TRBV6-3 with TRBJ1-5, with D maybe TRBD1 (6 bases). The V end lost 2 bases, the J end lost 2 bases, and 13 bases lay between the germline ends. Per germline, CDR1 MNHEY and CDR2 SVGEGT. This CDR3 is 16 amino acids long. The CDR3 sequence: CASSYNREGRNQPQHF. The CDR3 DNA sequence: TGTGCCAGCAGTTACAACAGGGAAGGGCGCAATCAGCCCCAGCATTTT.

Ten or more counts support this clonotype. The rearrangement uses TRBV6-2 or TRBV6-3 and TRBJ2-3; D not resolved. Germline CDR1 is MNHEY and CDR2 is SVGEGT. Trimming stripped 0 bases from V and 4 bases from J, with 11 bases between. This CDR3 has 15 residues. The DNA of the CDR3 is TGTGCCAGCAGTTACTCATGGGGTTCGGCAGATACGCAGTATTTT. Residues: CASSYSWGSADTQYF.

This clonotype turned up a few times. The CDR3 DNA is TGTGCCAGCAGTCGGGAGGGGGGGGGTAAGACTGAAGCTTTCTTT. Amino acids: CASSREGGGKTEAFF. The chain carries TRBV6-6 and TRBJ1-1, with D possibly TRBD1 on 6 matching bases. From germline, CDR1 is MNHNY and CDR2 SVGAGI (reference sequence). V was cut by 5 bases and J by 5 bases, with 18 bases left in between. The CDR3 runs to 15 residues.

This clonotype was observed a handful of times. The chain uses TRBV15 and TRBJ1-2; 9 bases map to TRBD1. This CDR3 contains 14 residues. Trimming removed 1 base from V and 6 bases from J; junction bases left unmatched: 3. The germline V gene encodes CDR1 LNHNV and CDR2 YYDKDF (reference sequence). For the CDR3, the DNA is TGTGCCACCAGCAGAGGGGACAGGGAGGATGGCTACACCTTC. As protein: CATSRGDREDGYTF.